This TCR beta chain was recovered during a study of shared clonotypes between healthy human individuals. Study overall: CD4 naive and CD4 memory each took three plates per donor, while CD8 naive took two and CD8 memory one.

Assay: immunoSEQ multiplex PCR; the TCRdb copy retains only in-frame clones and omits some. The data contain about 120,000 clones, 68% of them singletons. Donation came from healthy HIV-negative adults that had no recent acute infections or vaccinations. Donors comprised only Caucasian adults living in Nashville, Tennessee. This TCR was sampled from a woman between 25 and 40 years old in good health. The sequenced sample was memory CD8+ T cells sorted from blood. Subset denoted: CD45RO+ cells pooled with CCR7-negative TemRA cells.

CDR3 nucleotide sequence: TGTGCCAGCAGCTCACAGCCGGGACAGAGATTCTATGGCTACACCTTC. It codes for CASSSQPGQRFYGYTF. The chain joins TRBV7-9 to TRBJ1-2; TRBD1 matches 7 bases. This CDR3 region has 16 residues. Trimming took 4 bases from V and 4 from J; bases not matched to a gene: 12. CDR1 SEHNR and CDR2 FQNEAQ come from the germline V gene (reference sequence).